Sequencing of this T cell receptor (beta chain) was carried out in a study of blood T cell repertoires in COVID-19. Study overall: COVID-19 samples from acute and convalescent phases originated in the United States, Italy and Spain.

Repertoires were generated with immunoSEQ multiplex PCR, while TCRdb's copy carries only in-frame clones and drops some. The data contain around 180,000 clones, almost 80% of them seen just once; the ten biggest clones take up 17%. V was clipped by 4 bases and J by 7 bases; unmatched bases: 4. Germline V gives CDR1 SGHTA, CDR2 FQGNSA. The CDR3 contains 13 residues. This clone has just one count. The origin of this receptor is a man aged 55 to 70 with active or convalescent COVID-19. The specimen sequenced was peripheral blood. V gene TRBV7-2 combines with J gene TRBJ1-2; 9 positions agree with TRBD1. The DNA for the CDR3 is TGTGCCAGCAGCTCGGACAGGGGAGGTGGCTACACCTTC. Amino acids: CASSSDRGGGYTF.